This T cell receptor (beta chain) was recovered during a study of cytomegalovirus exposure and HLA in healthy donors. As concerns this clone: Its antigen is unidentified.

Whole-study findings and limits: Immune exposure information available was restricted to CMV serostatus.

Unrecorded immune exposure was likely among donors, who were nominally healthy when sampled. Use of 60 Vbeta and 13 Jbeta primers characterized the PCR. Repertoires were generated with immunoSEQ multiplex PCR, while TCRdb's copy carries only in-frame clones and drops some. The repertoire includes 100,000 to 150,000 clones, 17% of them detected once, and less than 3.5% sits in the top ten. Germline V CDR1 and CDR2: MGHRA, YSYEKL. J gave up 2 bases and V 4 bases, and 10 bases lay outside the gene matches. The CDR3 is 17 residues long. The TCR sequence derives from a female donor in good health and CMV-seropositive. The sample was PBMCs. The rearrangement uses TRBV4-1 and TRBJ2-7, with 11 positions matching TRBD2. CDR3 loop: CASSRMEPGLAAYEQYF. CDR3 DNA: TGCGCCAGCAGCCGTATGGAACCGGGACTAGCGGCCTACGAGCAGTACTTC.